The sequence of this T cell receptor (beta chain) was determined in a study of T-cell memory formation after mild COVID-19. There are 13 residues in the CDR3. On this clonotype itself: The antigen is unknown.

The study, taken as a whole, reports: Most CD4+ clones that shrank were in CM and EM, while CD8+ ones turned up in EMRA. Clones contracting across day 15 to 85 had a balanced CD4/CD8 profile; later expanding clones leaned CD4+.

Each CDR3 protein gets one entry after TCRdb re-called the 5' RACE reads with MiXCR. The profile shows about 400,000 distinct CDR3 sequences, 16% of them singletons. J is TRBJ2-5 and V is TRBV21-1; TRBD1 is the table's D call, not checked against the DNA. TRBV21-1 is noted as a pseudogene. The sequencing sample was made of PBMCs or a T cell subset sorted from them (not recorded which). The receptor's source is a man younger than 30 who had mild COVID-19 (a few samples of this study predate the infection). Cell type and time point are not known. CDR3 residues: CASRRRGMKTQYF. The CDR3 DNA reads TGTGCCAGCAGGAGGCGGGGCATGAAGACCCAGTACTTC.